This T cell receptor (beta chain) was observed in a study of regulatory T cells in long-lasting Graves disease. Study results and limitations: TRBV28 was favored in persistent disease, as were TRBJ1-2 and TRBJ2-5. Lower TCR diversity characterized persistent Graves' patients relative to newly diagnosed patients.

The V and J ends lost 2 bases and 0 bases respectively, with 13 bases between them. CDR1 and CDR2 from the germline V gene are SGHKS and YYEKEE (reference sequence). The CDR3 loop spans 16 amino acids. Time point denoted: newly diagnosed GD, antithyroid drugs for less than 3 months. Isolated PBMC RNA provided the starting material for the TCR library. Diagnosing Graves' disease relied on the American Thyroid Association guidelines. EDTA tubes collected nine milliliters of peripheral blood. With regard to this clonotype: Its antigen is currently unknown.

Arm-PCR with iRepertoire HTBI primers amplified the CDR3 regions for these TCR beta libraries. Each CDR3 protein gets one entry after TCRdb re-called the multiplex PCR reads with MiXCR. This repertoire shows 550,000 to 700,000 distinct CDR3 sequences, 16% found once; its top ten account for 9.5% to 15%. Separately, the same data were catalogued under a study of T cells in Graves' hyperthyroidism and ophthalmopathy.

J is TRBJ2-3 and V is TRBV5-5; D not certain. The material sequenced was peripheral blood mononuclear cells (PBMCs), taken at new diagnosis, from a patient treated with antithyroid drugs. This TCR came from a man younger than 35 with Graves disease. This CDR3 reads CASSFQVVHSTDTQYF. The CDR3 coding sequence is TGTGCCAGCAGCTTTCAGGTGGTTCATAGCACAGATACGCAGTATTTT.